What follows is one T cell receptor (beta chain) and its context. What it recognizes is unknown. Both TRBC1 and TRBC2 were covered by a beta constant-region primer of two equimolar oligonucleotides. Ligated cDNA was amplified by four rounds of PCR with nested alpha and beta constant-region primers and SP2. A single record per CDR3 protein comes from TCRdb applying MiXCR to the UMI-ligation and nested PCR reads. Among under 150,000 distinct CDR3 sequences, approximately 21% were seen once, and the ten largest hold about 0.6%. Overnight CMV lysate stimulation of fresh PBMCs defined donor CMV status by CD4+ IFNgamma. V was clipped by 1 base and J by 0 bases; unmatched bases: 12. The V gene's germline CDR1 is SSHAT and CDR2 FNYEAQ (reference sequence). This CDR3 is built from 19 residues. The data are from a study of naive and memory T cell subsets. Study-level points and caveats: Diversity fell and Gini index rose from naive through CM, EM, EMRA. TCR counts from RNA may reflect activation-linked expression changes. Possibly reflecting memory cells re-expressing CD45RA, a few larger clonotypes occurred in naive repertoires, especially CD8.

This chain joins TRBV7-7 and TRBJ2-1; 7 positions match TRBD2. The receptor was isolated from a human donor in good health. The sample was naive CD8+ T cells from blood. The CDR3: CASSLEERGRASSYNEQFF. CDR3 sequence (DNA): TGTGCCAGCAGCTTAGAAGAGCGAGGGAGGGCGAGCTCCTACAATGAGCAGTTCTTC.